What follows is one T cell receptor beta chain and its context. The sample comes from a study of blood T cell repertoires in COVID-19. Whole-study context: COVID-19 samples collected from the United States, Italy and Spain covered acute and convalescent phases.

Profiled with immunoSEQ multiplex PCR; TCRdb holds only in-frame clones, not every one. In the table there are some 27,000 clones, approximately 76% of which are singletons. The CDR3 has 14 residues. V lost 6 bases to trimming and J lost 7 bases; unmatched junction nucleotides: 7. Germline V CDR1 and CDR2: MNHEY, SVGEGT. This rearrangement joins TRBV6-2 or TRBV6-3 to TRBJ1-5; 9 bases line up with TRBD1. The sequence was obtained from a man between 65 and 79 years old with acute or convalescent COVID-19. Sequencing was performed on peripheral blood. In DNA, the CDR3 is TGTGCCAGCAGCCAGGGACAGGGACTCCAGCCCCAGCATTTT. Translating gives CASSQGQGLQPQHF.